Listed below are T cell receptor beta chains from one sample, sequenced in a study of CD8 T cells in ankylosing spondylitis. One entry per CDR3 protein results from TCRdb running MiXCR on the 5' RACE reads. The sample has under 850,000 distinct CDR3 sequences; around 17% are singletons. What was sequenced was blood, either unsorted or a sorted T cell fraction (not recorded which). The receptors come from a male donor with ankylosing spondylitis. Each CDR3 is given with its conserved first and last residue. Each record gives: V gene, D gene, CDR3 protein. A D gene is named only where the DNA matches it firmly.

TRBV5-1	TRBD2	CASSLVSGGNNEQFF
TRBV20-1	-	CSAKDVRNTEAFF
TRBV29-1	-	CSVEEPGRSYEQYF
TRBV12-3/TRBV12-4	TRBD1	CASRGGQAAGGYTF
TRBV25-1	-	CASGEGGAFEQFF
TRBV20-1	TRBD1	CSARQGATNTEAFF
TRBV19	-	CASSHASSYEQYF
TRBV4-2	-	CASSQDAGNYEQYF
TRBV14	TRBD1	CASSQGTVTDEKLFF
TRBV6-1	-	CASRKDSRDTQYF
TRBV23-1	-	CASTLGGATEAFF
TRBV25-1	TRBD2	CASSATGTSGGLTPYNEQFF
TRBV3-1	TRBD2	CASSNLGGIKQYF
TRBV10-2	-	CASSESRNAYGYTF
TRBV7-9	TRBD2	CASSLSGRVYNEQFF
TRBV6-5	-	CASSYEESDSPLHF
TRBV19	-	CASSITAGRNTEAFF
TRBV5-1	-	CASSLMDTPFMNTEAFF
TRBV4-3	-	CASSQVLAGSGNEQFF
TRBV7-3	-	CASSLSQNTGELFF
TRBV7-2	-	CASSSRDGPYEQYF
TRBV15	-	CATSRDLVLPPSEQYF
TRBV5-1	TRBD2	CASSLVSSGEETQYF
TRBV28	-	CASRLVSKGINTEAFF
TRBV27	-	CASSPRALHDGGTEAFF
TRBV3-1	-	CASSQDAQGKVVYEQYF
TRBV7-8	TRBD1	CASSLDSGGNTEAFF
TRBV18	TRBD1	CASSPPGTVSGNTIYF
TRBV5-1	-	CASSSGRSNTEAFF
TRBV29-1	-	CSVEPDSGANVLTF
TRBV12-3/TRBV12-4	-	CASTPKGAFEKLFF
TRBV14	-	CASSQESFQGPSYEQYF
TRBV12-3/TRBV12-4	-	CASSFGGQLYYNEQFF
TRBV5-6	TRBD1	CASSLRETGAGYEQYF
TRBV6-2/TRBV6-3	-	CASTSSGNQPQHF
TRBV19	-	CASRPSGPRDTQYF
TRBV4-1	-	CASSPRAESSYNSPLHF
TRBV3-1	-	CASSQGFSSPLHF
TRBV9	TRBD2	CASSLQPVGLAGGPGTGELFF
TRBV5-1	-	CASSLEEANYEQYF
TRBV29-1	TRBD2	CSARLAPNTGELFF
TRBV9	TRBD2	CASSVSGGGLGEQFF
TRBV11-2	-	CASSSVGWRGTYNEQFF
TRBV7-9	-	CASTMDYSYEQYF
TRBV28	-	CASNIRGRGTGELFF
TRBV7-6	TRBD1	CASSSQEGQGAKLFF
TRBV15	TRBD2	CATSSVQGAGVAKNIQYF
TRBV7-9	-	CASSLVGMTQYF
TRBV24-1	-	CATSPSQMTDLGNEQFF
TRBV9	-	CASSGGGLNTGELFF
TRBV6-5	TRBD1	CASSYSTAGGLTNEKLFF
TRBV2	-	CASSSAYRGGTGELFF
TRBV20-1	-	CSARDYPGVSNEQFF
TRBV12-3/TRBV12-4	-	CASNSPGRRYNEQFF
TRBV20-1	-	CSARDLFSGRSIPYNEQFF
TRBV5-1	TRBD2	CASSRKGREGSNEQFF
TRBV20-1	TRBD1	CSAEQDRADYGYTF
TRBV3-1	-	CASSQWQVQPQHF
TRBV5-5	TRBD1	CASSLRGTGVGEKLFF
TRBV29-1	-	CSVELAHTGELFF